Below are 14 T cell receptor beta chains sequenced from a single sample in a study of shared T cell receptors in the human thymus. Method: immunoSEQ multiplex PCR; TCRdb's copy keeps in-frame clones and lacks some. The repertoire holds approximately 760,000 clones, with 70% to 90% as singletons. These data were also reused for a study on human thymus T cells.

The sample comprised thymocytes. All receptors come from a girl under two years old with a congenital heart defect.

This chain connects TRBV7-8 to TRBJ1-1; 9 bases match TRBD1. V was clipped by 1 base and J by 0 bases; unmatched bases: 9. The CDR3 length is 18 residues. CDR1 is SGHVS and CDR2 is FQNEAQ in the germline V gene. In DNA, the CDR3 is TGTGCCAGCAGCTTAGGAGGGGACAGGGCTGACGTGAACACTGAAGCTTTCTTT. This codes for CASSLGGDRADVNTEAFF. Using reference TRBV7-8 and TRBJ1-1 for the parts outside the CDR3, the full variable domain is GAGVSQSPRYKVAKRGQDVALRCDPISGHVSLFWYQQALGQGPEFLTYFQNEAQLDKSGLPSDRFFAERPEGSVSTLKIQRTQQEDSAVYLCASSLGGDRADVNTEAFFGQGTRLTVV.

The J gene is TRBJ2-3, the V gene TRBV5-1; D ambiguous. CDR1 SGHRS and CDR2 YFSETQ come from the germline V gene. The length of the CDR3 is 21 residues. The V end lost 2 bases, the J end lost 5 bases, and 33 bases lay between the germline ends. CDR3: CASSLKVYDRRSPVNLDTQYF. CDR3 DNA: TGCGCCAGCAGCTTAAAGGTATACGATAGGCGGAGCCCCGTGAACCTAGATACGCAGTATTTT.

This chain uses TRBV11-2 with TRBJ2-7; 8 positions match TRBD1. V was clipped by 4 bases and J by 5 bases; unmatched bases: 16. Germline V lookup: CDR1 SGHAT, CDR2 FQNNGV. This CDR3 has 17 amino acids. As DNA, the CDR3 is TGTGCCAGCAGCTCCCGGGACAGGTACAAGTTCGGGGACGAGCAGTACTTC. Amino acid sequence: CASSSRDRYKFGDEQYF. Combining the CDR3 with reference TRBV11-2 and TRBJ2-7 gives the whole variable domain EAGVAQSPRYKIIEKRQSVAFWCNPISGHATLYWYQQILGQGPKLLIQFQNNGVVDDSQLPKDRFSAERLKGVDSTLKIQPAKLEDSAVYLCASSSRDRYKFGDEQYFGPGTRLTVT.

The chain couples TRBV19 to TRBJ1-1, with 7 bases fitting TRBD1. The germline gives CDR1 LNHDA, CDR2 SQIVND (reference sequence). The CDR3 covers 18 residues. The V segment lost 1 base and the J segment 5 bases; nucleotides outside the gene matches: 16. The CDR3 protein is CASSIVSGSRDRRTEAFF. CDR3 in DNA: TGTGCCAGTAGTATAGTGTCAGGAAGCCGGGACAGAAGGACTGAAGCTTTCTTT.

This chain uses TRBV4-1 with TRBJ2-2; TRBD2 agrees at 11 bases. V was clipped by 1 base and J by 3 bases; unmatched bases: 4. Germline lookup yields CDR1 MGHRA and CDR2 YSYEKL. The CDR3 spans 17 residues. In DNA, the CDR3 is TGCGCCAGCAGCCAAGTAAGACTAGCGGGGTACACCGGGGAGCTGTTTTTT. Its translation: CASSQVRLAGYTGELFF.

The chain combines TRBV29-1 with TRBJ1-1; D remains unclear. Trimming stripped 8 bases from V and 4 bases from J, with 17 bases between. Germline CDR1 is SQVTM and CDR2 is ANQGSEA. This CDR3 is 13 amino acids long. The chain's CDR3 is CSFPDPRGTEAFF. In DNA, the CDR3 is TGCAGCTTCCCCGACCCCCGAGGCACTGAAGCTTTCTTT. Full variable domain (rest looked up from reference TRBV29-1 and TRBJ1-1): SAVISQKPSRDICQRGTSLTIQCQVDSQVTMMFWYRQQPGQSLTLIATANQGSEATYESGFVIDKFPISRPNLTFSTLTVSNMSPEDSSIYLCSFPDPRGTEAFFGQGTRLTVV.

This chain links TRBV5-5 with TRBJ2-1, with D perhaps TRBD2 (5 bases). V was trimmed by 0 bases and J by 5 bases, leaving 15 bases between them. CDR3 length equals 16 residues. Germline V lookup: CDR1 SGHKS, CDR2 YYEKEE (reference sequence). In DNA, the CDR3 is TGTGCCAGCAGCTTGGCCAATGGTGAGGGTGACAATGAGCAGTTCTTC. Its translation: CASSLANGEGDNEQFF.

The rearrangement uses TRBV27 and TRBJ2-2; D not resolved. The CDR3 consists of 14 residues. Looked up from germline, CDR1 is MNHEY and CDR2 is SMNVEV (reference sequence). The V end lost 4 bases, the J end lost 1 base, and 7 bases lay between the germline ends. CDR3 DNA sequence: TGTGCCAGCAGTTATTTATGGAACACCGGGGAGCTGTTTTTT. This codes for CASSYLWNTGELFF.

As for this clone: The sample carries other DNA sequences with the same CDR3. This chain connects TRBV6-1 to TRBJ1-2; D may be TRBD1 (6 bases). The CDR3 sequence is 12 residues long. Per the germline V gene, CDR1 is MNHNS and CDR2 is SASEGT. Trimming removed 4 bases from V and 7 bases from J, with 10 bases in between. The CDR3 loop is CASSGGGRGYTF. The CDR3 coding sequence is TGTGCCAGCAGTGGGGGGGGCCGTGGCTACACCTTC.

This rearrangement joins TRBV11-2 to TRBJ1-1; D is unclear. CDR1 is SGHAT and CDR2 is FQNNGV in the germline V gene. With 5 bases removed from V and 0 bases from J, the gap between germline ends came to 25 bases. This CDR3 is built from 19 residues. The CDR3 coding sequence is TGTGCCAGCAGCCTCGTGAGTTTCTGCGGGAAAGGCATGAACACTGAAGCTTTCTTT. This sequence encodes CASSLVSFCGKGMNTEAFF.

This clone has just a few counts. The V and J genes are TRBV5-5 and TRBJ2-6; perhaps TRBD1 as D (7 bases). The CDR3 is 19 residues long. Trimming cost V 0 bases and J 2 bases, with 18 bases left between them. Per the germline V gene, CDR1 is SGHKS and CDR2 is YYEKEE (reference sequence). CDR3 DNA: TGTGCCAGCAGCTTGGGATACGACAGGGAGGTAGCTGGGGCCAACGTCCTGACTTTC. Translated: CASSLGYDREVAGANVLTF.

This chain connects TRBV9 to TRBJ2-3; 7 bases map to TRBD2. Germline CDR1 reads SGDLS; CDR2 reads YYNGEE. Germline trimming cut 0 bases from V and 5 bases from J; bases unmatched to any gene: 9. The CDR3 has 16 amino acids. As DNA, the CDR3 is TGTGCCAGCAGCGTAGCCCTTATGGGGGGGGGAGATACGCAGTATTTT. It is translated as CASSVALMGGGDTQYF.

The chain combines TRBV28 with TRBJ1-5; TRBD1 might be the D (6 bases). The V gene lost 6 bases and the J gene lost 3 bases, with 12 bases spanning the gap. CDR1 and CDR2 from the germline V gene are MDHEN and SYDVKM. There are 14 residues in the CDR3. The CDR3 sequence: CASSIQGNNQPQHF. The CDR3 nucleotides read TGTGCCAGCAGCATACAGGGAAACAATCAGCCCCAGCATTTT.

The V gene is TRBV7-2, the J gene TRBJ2-3; D unresolved. Trimming removed 4 bases at V and 5 bases at J, with 10 bases between. The CDR3 has 13 amino acids. In germline, CDR1 is SGHTA, CDR2 FQGNSA. The CDR3 sequence is CASSSPFLDTQYF. CDR3 DNA sequence: TGTGCCAGCAGCTCCCCTTTTTTAGATACGCAGTATTTT.